The 27 T cell receptor beta chains given below trace back to one sample, sequenced in a study of response to subunit inactivated influenza vaccine. TCRdb re-derived calls from the RT-PCR reads in MiXCR, one entry per CDR3 protein. The sample lists 150,000 to 200,000 distinct CDR3 sequences; approximately 8.7% were seen once. The material sequenced was non-naive T cells sorted from PBMCs, taken on the day of vaccination. The receptors derive from a middle-aged man who received an inactivated influenza vaccine.

The J gene is TRBJ2-1, the V gene TRBV15; D may be TRBD1 (5 bases). In germline, CDR1 is LNHNV, CDR2 YYDKDF (reference sequence). The V gene lost 5 bases and the J gene lost 9 bases, with 11 bases spanning the gap. CDR3 length: 12 amino acids. DNA of the CDR3: TGTGCCACCAGCCCCCGTAGGGGTGAGCAGTTCTTC. This codes for CATSPRRGEQFF.

This chain joins TRBV24-1 and TRBJ2-1; 9 nucleotides match TRBD2. Germline assignment: CDR1 KGHDR and CDR2 SFDVKD. The CDR3 totals 16 residues. V dropped 4 bases and J dropped 4; count of bases not matched to a gene: 7. DNA of the CDR3: TGTGCCACCAGTGACCGGGGGCTAGCGGGGTACAATGAGCAGTTCTTC. This sequence encodes CATSDRGLAGYNEQFF.

At least ten counts were recorded for this clonotype. The J gene is TRBJ1-5, the V gene TRBV7-8; D not certain. Germline V gene sequence: CDR1 SGHVS, CDR2 FQNEAQ. Trimming pared 1 base from V and 9 bases from J, leaving 10 bases between. The length of the CDR3 is 13 residues. The CDR3 coding sequence is TGTGCCAGCAGCTTAGTGGCCCGAGGGCCCCAGCATTTT. Its protein product is CASSLVARGPQHF.

This clonotype was picked up a small number of times. The chain uses TRBV12-3 or TRBV12-4 and TRBJ2-7, with D perhaps assigned TRBD1 or TRBD2 (5 bases each). CDR3 length equals 14 residues. V dropped 3 bases and J dropped 5 bases, with 14 bases sitting between them. CDR3 DNA: TGTGCCAGCAGTTTTTGGGACGGGATCAACGAGCAGTACTTC. It specifies CASSFWDGINEQYF.

The chain has TRBV7-6 and TRBJ2-6; 7 nucleotides align to TRBD1. The CDR3 is 15 residues long. V shed 5 bases and J 2 bases; nucleotides not matched to a gene: 3. CDR1 and CDR2 from the germline V gene are SGHVS and FNYEAQ. The CDR3: CASSEGGAGANVLTF. CDR3 DNA: TGTGCCAGCAGCGAAGGGGGCGCTGGGGCCAACGTCCTGACTTTC. Looking up the rest from reference TRBV7-6 and TRBJ2-6 gives the full variable domain: GAGVSQSPRYKVTKRGQDVALRCDPISGHVSLYWYRQALGQGPEFLTYFNYEAQQDKSGLPNDRFSAERPEGSISTLTIQRTEQRDSAMYRCASSEGGAGANVLTFGAGSRLTVL.

The chain recombines TRBV20-1 with TRBJ1-2, with no clear D. V lost 7 bases and J 2 bases, leaving 11 bases between the germline ends. CDR1 and CDR2 (germline): DFQATT, SNEGSKA (reference sequence). This CDR3 is 12 amino acids long. CDR3 sequence: CSGAQPNYGYTF. The CDR3 DNA reads TGCAGTGGGGCCCAACCCAACTATGGCTACACCTTC.

The sample holds a few counts of this clonotype. The V and J genes are TRBV6-5 and TRBJ2-2; 8 bases are shared with TRBD1. The length of the CDR3 is 16 residues. Per the germline V gene, CDR1 is MNHEY and CDR2 is SVGAGI. With 4 bases clipped from V and 4 bases from J, the junction kept 8 bases outside the gene matches. The DNA of the CDR3 is TGTGCCAGCAGTTCGATATGGACAGGGCGCACCGGGGAGCTGTTTTTT. This gives the protein CASSSIWTGRTGELFF.

This clonotype showed up many times. The chain has TRBV5-1 and TRBJ2-5; TRBD1 aligns across 8 bases. The CDR3 extends over 16 amino acids. Germline loops: CDR1 SGHRS, CDR2 YFSETQ. After removal of 3 bases from V and 3 bases from J, the junction contained 10 bases not matched to a gene. In DNA form, the CDR3 reads TGCGCCAGCAGCTGGCCACAGGGGGTTAACGAAGAGACCCAGTACTTC. This gives the protein CASSWPQGVNEETQYF.

In this sample, this clonotype turned up many times. The chain uses TRBV4-3 and TRBJ2-5; TRBD2 matches at 9 bases. Germline CDR1 and CDR2: LGHNA and YSLEER. The CDR3 spans 18 residues. The V gene end was trimmed by 0 bases and the J gene end by 0 bases; junction bases not matched to a gene: 8. The CDR3 protein is CASSQDRDSGGYQETQYF. The CDR3 DNA reads as TGCGCCAGCAGCCAAGATAGGGACAGCGGGGGGTACCAAGAGACCCAGTACTTC.

This clonotype was seen many times. V gene TRBV29-1 combines with J gene TRBJ2-3; perhaps TRBD1 as D (5 bases). Germline V CDR1 and CDR2: SQVTM, ANQGSEA. The CDR3 covers 16 residues. CDR3 amino acids: CRPGCARAYSTDTQYF. The CDR3 nucleotides read TGCAGACCGGGCTGTGCCAGGGCTTATAGCACAGATACGCAGTATTTT.

In its sample, this clonotype was seen a few times. The chain is built from TRBV18 and TRBJ1-1; 7 nucleotides agree with TRBD1. Trimming cost V 3 bases and J 1 base; bases outside gene matches: 2. Germline lookup yields CDR1 KGHSH and CDR2 LQKENI. This CDR3 comprises 14 residues. The CDR3 nucleotides are TGTGCCAGCTCACCCGGGACAGAGAACACTGAAGCTTTCTTT. Translated, it gives CASSPGTENTEAFF.

At least ten counts were recorded for this clonotype. The genes are TRBV12-3 or TRBV12-4 and TRBJ2-1; D remains unclear. The CDR3 covers 12 residues. The V end was cut by 2 bases, the J end by 5 bases, with 4 bases between. CDR3 amino acids: CASSLLHNEQFF. The CDR3 nucleotides read TGTGCCAGCAGTTTACTCCACAATGAGCAGTTCTTC.

The chain couples TRBV14 to TRBJ2-5; 10 bases fit TRBD1. CDR3 length: 15 amino acids. The V gene end was trimmed by 1 base and the J gene end by 4 bases; junction bases not matched to a gene: 3. Germline lookup yields CDR1 SGHDN and CDR2 FVKESK. CDR3 amino acids: CASSQGQGALETQYF. CDR3 DNA: TGTGCCAGCAGCCAAGGACAGGGGGCCCTAGAGACCCAGTACTTC.

This chain links TRBV7-2 with TRBJ2-7, with 11 bases identical to TRBD2. CDR3 length equals 16 residues. V gave up 5 bases and J gave up 1 base; unmatched junction bases: 7. Per the germline V gene, CDR1 is SGHTA and CDR2 is FQGNSA. DNA for the CDR3: TGTGCCAGCAGCCTAGGGGGACTAGCGGTTTCCTACGAGCAGTACTTC. It encodes CASSLGGLAVSYEQYF.

This clonotype was seen more than once but under ten times. The chain has TRBV7-2 and TRBJ2-1; TRBD2 matches at 15 bases. This CDR3 is 15 amino acids long. The J segment lost 6 bases and the V segment lost 5 bases, leaving 2 bases of the junction unmatched. Germline values: CDR1 SGHTA, CDR2 FQGNSA. CDR3: CASSKGLAGGNEQFF. CDR3 coding DNA: TGTGCCAGCAGCAAGGGACTAGCGGGAGGCAATGAGCAGTTCTTC.

This clonotype has at least ten counts. The chain joins TRBV7-3 to TRBJ2-1; 7 nucleotides align to TRBD2. V lost 6 bases, J lost 7 bases, and 6 bases stayed unmatched. Germline values: CDR1 SGHTA, CDR2 FQGTGA. This CDR3 region has 13 residues. CDR3 DNA: TGTGCCAGCAGTCTAAGCGGGGCTAATGAGCAGTTCTTC. Translation: CASSLSGANEQFF.

The sample holds a few counts of this clonotype. The V call is TRBV6-2 or TRBV6-3, the J call TRBJ2-5, with TRBD2 matching 8 bases. CDR1 and CDR2 (germline): MNHEY, SVGEGT. The CDR3 covers 14 residues. The V gene end was trimmed by 6 bases and the J gene end by 5 bases; junction bases not matched to a gene: 8. CDR3 sequence reads: CASRTGGGPETQYF. The DNA of the CDR3 is TGTGCCAGCAGAACCGGGGGGGGCCCTGAGACCCAGTACTTC.

The V and J genes are TRBV29-1 and TRBJ2-7; no clear D. The germline V and J ends were trimmed by 4 bases and 7 bases, with 11 bases remaining between them. This CDR3 is 11 amino acids long. Germline CDR1 reads SQVTM; CDR2 reads ANQGSEA. The CDR3 region is CSVGDGWEQYF. CDR3 nucleotide sequence: TGCAGCGTTGGGGATGGGTGGGAGCAGTACTTC.

The chain joins TRBV12-3 or TRBV12-4 to TRBJ2-2; tentative D call: TRBD2 (5 bases). CDR3 length equals 12 residues. Trimming left V 3 bases short and J 8 bases short, with 7 bases between. This CDR3 reads CASSFTGGELFF. The CDR3, as DNA: TGTGCCAGCAGTTTCACGGGGGGGGAGCTGTTTTTT.

This chain uses TRBV20-1 with TRBJ2-7; 7 bases agree with TRBD2. Germline V gene lookup returns CDR1 DFQATT and CDR2 SNEGSKA (reference sequence). This CDR3 spans 15 amino acids. V gave up 6 bases and J gave up 3 bases; unmatched junction bases: 14. As DNA, the CDR3 is TGCAGTGCCACCGGTGGGGCGGGGGTGAACTACGAGCAGTACTTC. This codes for CSATGGAGVNYEQYF.

The chain links TRBV11-2 to TRBJ1-5; perhaps TRBD1 as D (5 bases). CDR3 length: 16 amino acids. CDR1 and CDR2 (germline): SGHAT, FQNNGV. Trimming removed 2 bases at V and 1 base at J, with 12 bases between. The CDR3 nucleotides read TGTGCCAGCAGCTTATTTGGGGGTTCGAGCAATCAGCCCCAGCATTTT. Translation: CASSLFGGSSNQPQHF.

This chain uses TRBV20-1 with TRBJ1-6, with TRBD1 as a possible D gene (6 bases). With 0 bases removed from V and 8 bases from J, the gap between germline ends came to 17 bases. Per germline, CDR1 DFQATT and CDR2 SNEGSKA (reference sequence). The CDR3 extends over 16 amino acids. CDR3 amino acids: CSAREIKGTNHSPLHF. CDR3 nucleotide sequence: TGCAGTGCTAGAGAAATCAAGGGGACAAACCATTCACCCCTCCACTTT.

In its sample, this clonotype was seen many times. The chain is built from TRBV21-1 and TRBJ1-2; the tabulated D call, TRBD1, remains unverified against the DNA. TRBV21-1 represents a pseudogene. The CDR3 contains 16 residues. This CDR3 is CASSKDGTGDWEGYTF. CDR3 nucleotides: TGTGCCAGCAGCAAAGATGGGACAGGGGATTGGGAAGGCTACACCTTC.

This clonotype was observed at least ten times. V gene TRBV12-3 or TRBV12-4 combines with J gene TRBJ1-6; D not resolved. The V gene lost 5 bases and the J gene lost 9 bases, with 11 bases spanning the gap. The CDR3 is 13 amino acids. CDR3 loop: CASSDEGSSPLHF. The CDR3 DNA is TGTGCCAGCAGTGACGAAGGGAGTTCACCCCTCCACTTT.

This clonotype was seen ten or more times. The chain joins TRBV12-3 or TRBV12-4 to TRBJ2-7; TRBD1 aligns across 7 bases. Trimming cost V 0 bases and J 5 bases; bases outside gene matches: 10. The CDR3 is 16 residues long. Here the CDR3 reads CASSLAVGQGVNEQYF. Here the CDR3 DNA reads TGTGCCAGCAGTTTAGCTGTAGGGCAGGGGGTTAACGAGCAGTACTTC.

V and J are TRBV29-1 and TRBJ2-3; 7 bases are a match to TRBD2. The CDR3 runs 14 residues. The ends lost 7 bases at V and 1 base at J; junction bases unmatched: 8. Germline V gene lookup returns CDR1 SQVTM and CDR2 ANQGSEA. CDR3 sequence: CSASKRDRTDTQYF. DNA for the CDR3: TGCAGCGCCTCCAAGCGGGACCGCACAGATACGCAGTATTTT.

The chain has TRBV15 and TRBJ2-2; D is unclear. Germline values: CDR1 LNHNV, CDR2 YYDKDF (reference sequence). Trimming left V 4 bases short and J 1 base short, with 13 bases between. This CDR3 contains 16 residues. The CDR3 DNA reads TGTGCCACCAGCAATGGAAGCTTCTGGAACACCGGGGAGCTGTTTTTT. Protein sequence: CATSNGSFWNTGELFF.